These T cell receptor beta chains were read from a single sample in a study of T cell responses to AZD1222 COVID-19 vaccine. Some clones are missing from TCRdb's copy, which holds only in-frame ones; the method was immunoSEQ multiplex PCR. The sample lists about 120,000 clones, about 89% seen once, with 5.4% in the top ten. Material: peripheral blood, obtained on day 0 of AZD1222 vaccination. These receptors originate from an adult in good health. CDR3s include the opening cysteine and the closing phenylalanine or tryptophan. The D gene is left open where the match is weak. Some rows have no size entry. The others give once, few or many, or a class for an expanded clone.

-	TRBJ1-3	-	TRBV5-1	TGCGCCAGCAGCTCCTCCGCCGGGGGCCAGAGCTCTGGAAACACCATATATTTT	CASSSSAGGQSSGNTIYF
-	TRBJ2-2	-	TRBV7-7	TGTGCTAGCAGCTTCTCGGGGGCTAACACCGGGGAGCTGTTTTTT	CASSFSGANTGELFF
-	TRBJ1-2	-	TRBV2	TGTGCCAGCAGGGCAGGAGATCGGGGAGGCTACACCTTC	CASRAGDRGGYTF
TRBD1	TRBJ2-7	-	TRBV5-1	TGCGCCAGCAGCTTGGCGGGACAGGGGAGAGAGCAGTACTTC	CASSLAGQGREQYF
-	TRBJ2-1	-	TRBV20-1	TGCAGTCAGGAGCGTGGACCTTCAATCTTC	CSQERGPSIF
-	TRBJ1-2	-	TRBV2	TGTGCCAGCCAGCCGCTAGGGGCTAACTATGGCTACACCTTC	CASQPLGANYGYTF
TRBD1	TRBJ1-6	-	TRBV30	TGTGCCTGGAGGGGGACAGTACGGATTAATTCACCCCTCCACTTT	CAWRGTVRINSPLHF
-	TRBJ2-5	few	TRBV6-5	TGTGCCAGCAGGGTATACAGGAACCAAGAGACCCAGTACTTC	CASRVYRNQETQYF
-	TRBJ1-6	-	TRBV28	TGTGCCAGCAGTTTAATGTTTAGGTCACCCCTCCACTTT	CASSLMFRSPLHF
TRBD1	TRBJ1-5	few	TRBV28	TGTGCCAGCAGTTTTCAGGGACAGGGGTCGCATCAGCCCCAGCATTTT	CASSFQGQGSHQPQHF
TRBD1	TRBJ1-6	-	TRBV30	TGTGCCTGGAAGGTATCGGCCCGGACAGGGGTTGACAATTCACCCCTCCACTTT	CAWKVSARTGVDNSPLHF
-	TRBJ1-1	-	TRBV5-1	TGCGCCAGCAGCTTGGGGAACCTTCTGAACACTGAAGCTTTCTTT	CASSLGNLLNTEAFF
-	TRBJ2-1	-	TRBV5-1	TGCGCCAGCAGCTTGGAAGGACGGACGAATGAGCAGTTCTTC	CASSLEGRTNEQFF
-	TRBJ1-6	-	TRBV12-3/TRBV12-4	TGTGCCAGCAGTTTATGGGTCGCAAACCCCCTCCACTTT	CASSLWVANPLHF
-	TRBJ1-3	-	TRBV9	TGTGCCAGCAGTGGGGGCGCGGGAAACACCATATATTTT	CASSGGAGNTIYF
TRBD2	TRBJ2-1	-	TRBV9	TGTGCCAGCGTCGGACTAGCGGACAATGAGCAGTTCTTC	CASVGLADNEQFF
-	TRBJ1-4	-	TRBV9	TGTGCCAGCAGCGTAGGGAATGAAAAACTGTTTTTT	CASSVGNEKLFF
-	TRBJ1-1	once	TRBV19	TGTGCCAGTAGTATATCCGCCCGGTGGGACACTGAAGCTTTCTTT	CASSISARWDTEAFF
TRBD1	TRBJ2-3	-	TRBV3-1/TRBV3-2	TGTGCCAGCAGCCCTCGGGACAGCCCCACAGATACGCAGTATTTT	CASSPRDSPTDTQYF